These 25 T cell receptor beta chains were all obtained from the same sample, sequenced in a study of control samples from healthy donors and cancer patients. Libraries were prepared by immunoSEQ multiplex PCR; TCRdb keeps only in-frame clonotypes and omits some of them. The sample lists approximately 130,000 clones, approximately 90% occurring once. The specimen was blood. These receptors were taken from a man aged 25-45 years in good health.

V gene TRBV2 combines with J gene TRBJ2-7, with D maybe TRBD2 (5 bases). The CDR3 extends over 12 amino acids. The ends were cut back, 3 bases at V and 4 bases at J, with 7 bases in the middle. Germline V gives CDR1 SNHLY, CDR2 FYNNEI. In nucleotides, the CDR3 is TGTGCCAGCAGTGAGGGAGTGTACGAGCAGTACTTC. It is translated as CASSEGVYEQYF.

This chain joins TRBV18 and TRBJ2-5, with D perhaps TRBD2 (5 bases). The length of the CDR3 is 14 residues. Germline V CDR1 and CDR2: KGHSH, LQKENI. V lost 3 bases and J 5 bases, leaving 13 bases between the germline ends. CDR3 loop: CASSPNGDVETQYF. The CDR3 DNA reads TGTGCCAGCTCACCGAACGGGGATGTGGAGACCCAGTACTTC.

This clone was seen a single time. This chain links TRBV6-5 with TRBJ2-1, with D possibly TRBD2 on 7 matching bases. Per the germline V gene, CDR1 is MNHEY and CDR2 is SVGAGI. The CDR3 sequence is 15 residues long. Trimming pared 7 bases from V and 6 bases from J, leaving 19 bases between. CDR3 bases: TGTGCCAGCACCAGGAGGGGGGGGCAAGCCAATGAGCAGTTCTTC. It encodes CASTRRGGQANEQFF.

The CDR3, as DNA: TGTGCCAGCTCAATACTAGCGGGGGCCGTAGAGACCCAGTACTTC. Translation gives CASSILAGAVETQYF. The chain uses TRBV18 and TRBJ2-5; 11 positions match TRBD2. Germline-derived CDR1 and CDR2 are KGHSH and LQKENI. The CDR3 loop spans 15 amino acids. The ends lost 5 bases at V and 4 bases at J; junction bases unmatched: 6.

V and J are TRBV5-1 and TRBJ2-1, with D perhaps being TRBD1 or TRBD2 (6 bases each). V gave up 5 bases and J gave up 7 bases, with 22 bases separating them. In germline, CDR1 is SGHRS, CDR2 YFSETQ. This CDR3 comprises 16 residues. The CDR3 nucleotides are TGCGCCAGCAGGGTTGAGAAGGGGGACTCGAAGAATGAGCAGTTCTTC. Its protein product is CASRVEKGDSKNEQFF. Using reference TRBV5-1 and TRBJ2-1 for the parts outside the CDR3, the full variable domain is KAGVTQTPRYLIKTRGQQVTLSCSPISGHRSVSWYQQTPGQGLQFLFEYFSETQRNKGNFPGRFSGRQFSNSRSEMNVSTLELGDSALYLCASRVEKGDSKNEQFFGPGTRLTVL.

The chain employs TRBV6-5 and TRBJ1-1; D is undetermined. Deletions cut 2 bases from V and 2 bases from J, with 6 bases between. Per germline, CDR1 MNHEY and CDR2 SVGAGI. The CDR3 is 13 residues long. The CDR3 nucleotides are TGTGCCAGCAGTTACGGCGGAAACACTGAAGCTTTCTTT. As protein: CASSYGGNTEAFF.

This chain uses TRBV6-1 with TRBJ1-4; D might be TRBD1 (6 bases). V shed 3 bases and J shed 4 bases, with 15 bases lying between them. Looked up from germline, CDR1 is MNHNS and CDR2 is SASEGT. The CDR3 extends over 16 amino acids. The CDR3 region is CASSDEATGLNEKLFF. The CDR3, as DNA: TGTGCCAGCAGTGATGAAGCGACAGGCCTTAATGAAAAACTGTTTTTT.

The rearrangement uses TRBV9 and TRBJ1-1; D call uncertain. CDR1 and CDR2 (germline): SGDLS, YYNGEE. This CDR3 has 14 residues. V gave up 3 bases and J gave up 0 bases, with 9 bases separating them. DNA of the CDR3: TGTGCCAGCAGCGGCGGGCCCTTGAACACTGAAGCTTTCTTT. Protein: CASSGGPLNTEAFF.

V usage is TRBV11-2 and J usage is TRBJ2-3; a possible D gene is TRBD2 (6 bases). Germline-derived CDR1 and CDR2 are SGHAT and FQNNGV. The CDR3 totals 18 residues. V was pared by 1 base and J by 4 bases, with 21 bases between. The CDR3 is CASSLGSGGTGVADTQYF. Written as DNA, the CDR3 is TGTGCCAGCAGCTTAGGGAGTGGGGGGACTGGGGTCGCAGATACGCAGTATTTT.

The gene calls are TRBV25-1 and TRBJ1-3; tentative D call: TRBD1 (5 bases). Trimming pared 3 bases from V and 0 bases from J, leaving 12 bases between. Germline CDR1 MGHDK, CDR2 SYGVNS. CDR3 length equals 16 residues. The CDR3 region is CASSDWDRLSGNTIYF. The CDR3 nucleotides read TGTGCCAGCAGTGATTGGGACCGACTCTCTGGAAACACCATATATTTT.

This chain uses TRBV2 with TRBJ1-2, with D unresolved. CDR1 SNHLY and CDR2 FYNNEI come from the germline V gene. The CDR3 covers 13 residues. Between the trimmed V and J ends, which lost 7 bases and 0 bases, there was a span of 9 bases. The CDR3 region has the DNA TGTGCCAGCAATGGGGATTCTAACTATGGCTACACCTTC. It codes for CASNGDSNYGYTF.

The gene calls are TRBV10-2 and TRBJ2-2; 10 bases agree with TRBD2. The germline V gene has CDR1 WSHSY and CDR2 SAAADI. This CDR3 comprises 17 residues. V trimming: 4 bases; J trimming: 1 base; junction bases outside the gene matches: 6. The CDR3 loop is CASSGRPSGGNTGELFF. The DNA for the CDR3 is TGCGCCAGCAGTGGTAGGCCTAGCGGGGGGAACACCGGGGAGCTGTTTTTT.

V gene TRBV24-1 combines with J gene TRBJ2-7, with D tentatively TRBD1 or TRBD2 (6 bases each). Deletions cut 5 bases from V and 4 bases from J, with 8 bases between. Germline CDR1 KGHDR, CDR2 SFDVKD. This CDR3 contains 12 residues. Written as DNA, the CDR3 is TGTGCCACCAGTGGGAGGGGGTACGAGCAGTACTTC. Its translation is CATSGRGYEQYF.

The table lists this clone with a count of one. The chain employs TRBV29-1 and TRBJ1-1, with D possibly matching TRBD1 (5 bases). Germline V gene lookup returns CDR1 SQVTM and CDR2 ANQGSEA. CDR3 length: 16 amino acids. The germline V and J ends were trimmed by 7 bases and 0 bases, with 21 bases remaining between them. In nucleotides, the CDR3 is TGCAGCGCTCAGGGACCATCCATCCGGATGAACACTGAAGCTTTCTTT. Amino acids: CSAQGPSIRMNTEAFF.

This chain connects TRBV6-2 or TRBV6-3 to TRBJ2-3; 10 nucleotides match TRBD2. The CDR3 covers 17 residues. V was clipped by 2 bases and J by 1 base; unmatched bases: 6. Germline CDR1 MNHEY, CDR2 SVGEGT. The CDR3 loop reads CASSYGYTSGGTDTQYF. The CDR3 DNA sequence: TGTGCCAGCAGTTACGGGTATACTAGCGGGGGCACAGATACGCAGTATTTT.

V usage is TRBV27 and J usage is TRBJ1-1, with no clear D. The CDR3 runs to 16 residues. The germline V gene encodes CDR1 MNHEY and CDR2 SMNVEV (reference sequence). V was shortened by 0 bases and J by 0 bases, with 11 bases between the two germline ends. The CDR3: CASSLSRASMNTEAFF. CDR3 in DNA: TGTGCCAGCAGTTTATCGCGGGCTTCCATGAACACTGAAGCTTTCTTT.

The chain uses TRBV18 and TRBJ2-1; the D is unclear. CDR1 KGHSH and CDR2 LQKENI come from the germline V gene. Trimming shortened V by 2 bases and J by 10 bases, and 6 bases separated the two germline ends. The CDR3 runs to 11 residues. CDR3 bases: TGTGCCAGCTCACCAAGCCAGGAGCAGTTCTTC. This gives the protein CASSPSQEQFF.

The chain has TRBV4-1 and TRBJ1-5, with a possible D match to TRBD1 (5 bases). The V end lost 3 bases, the J end lost 7 bases, and 13 bases lay between the germline ends. Germline V gene data show CDR1 as MGHRA and CDR2 as YSYEKL. The CDR3 runs to 14 residues. In DNA, the CDR3 is TGCGCCAGCAGCCAGGGACCAGAAACCCAGCCCCAGCATTTT. Translating gives CASSQGPETQPQHF.

This clone has just a few counts. The CDR3 region is CASSPVLGLETQYF. CDR3 DNA sequence: TGTGCCAGCAGCCCCGTCCTGGGACTTGAGACCCAGTACTTC. The V gene is TRBV11-2, the J gene TRBJ2-5, with D maybe TRBD2 (6 bases). The germline V gene encodes CDR1 SGHAT and CDR2 FQNNGV. The length of the CDR3 is 14 residues. Trimming pared 5 bases from V and 5 bases from J, leaving 15 bases between.

The V gene is TRBV6-6, the J gene TRBJ1-5; D might be TRBD1 (5 bases). Germline CDR1 and CDR2: MNHNY and SVGAGI (reference sequence). V dropped 6 bases and J dropped 5 bases, with 17 bases sitting between them. The CDR3 extends over 15 amino acids. The CDR3 sequence: CASSLPGQGYQPQHF. The CDR3, as DNA: TGTGCCAGCAGCCTACCGGGGCAGGGATATCAGCCCCAGCATTTT.

The chain recombines TRBV29-1 with TRBJ1-1, with D unresolved. V lost 0 bases and J 0 bases, leaving 8 bases between the germline ends. The CDR3 extends over 14 amino acids. Germline loops: CDR1 SQVTM, CDR2 ANQGSEA. The CDR3 sequence: CSVEDLGVNTEAFF. CDR3 bases: TGCAGCGTTGAAGATCTTGGGGTGAACACTGAAGCTTTCTTT.

The CDR3 coding sequence is TGTGCCACCAGTGAGGGGAGCACAGATACGCAGTATTTT. Translation gives CATSEGSTDTQYF. The chain carries TRBV24-1 and TRBJ2-3; D not resolved. In germline, CDR1 is KGHDR, CDR2 SFDVKD. V lost 4 bases to trimming and J lost 0 bases, with 4 bases between them. The CDR3 length is 13 residues.

The chain employs TRBV29-1 and TRBJ1-5; tentative D call: TRBD1 (5 bases). The CDR3 runs to 13 residues. CDR1 is SQVTM, CDR2 ANQGSEA, per germline. Trimming stripped 7 bases from V and 7 bases from J, with 17 bases between. The CDR3 region has the DNA TGCAGCGCCCAAGTGGGGCTAGAACAGCCCCAGCATTTT. Translating gives CSAQVGLEQPQHF.

V gene TRBV11-2 combines with J gene TRBJ2-7; D not certain. V lost 5 bases and J 4 bases, leaving 12 bases between the germline ends. Germline lookup yields CDR1 SGHAT and CDR2 FQNNGV. This CDR3 region has 13 residues. CDR3 residues: CASSTVTPYEQYF. CDR3 nucleotide sequence: TGTGCCAGCAGCACGGTAACCCCATACGAGCAGTACTTC.

This chain connects TRBV29-1 to TRBJ1-1; 10 positions agree with TRBD1. CDR3 length: 13 amino acids. Germline V gene sequence: CDR1 SQVTM, CDR2 ANQGSEA. V lost 7 bases and J lost 4; bases outside the gene matches: 6. The CDR3 sequence is CSARQGASTEAFF. CDR3 DNA sequence: TGCAGCGCGAGACAGGGGGCGAGCACTGAAGCTTTCTTT. Combining the CDR3 with reference TRBV29-1 and TRBJ1-1 gives the whole variable domain SAVISQKPSRDICQRGTSLTIQCQVDSQVTMMFWYRQQPGQSLTLIATANQGSEATYESGFVIDKFPISRPNLTFSTLTVSNMSPEDSSIYLCSARQGASTEAFFGQGTRLTVV.